This entry is about one TCR beta chain. The target of this receptor is not known. No qualities accompany the bases; no much larger clone lies one base away. The germline V gene gives CDR1 as LGHNT and CDR2 as FRNRAP. Trimming at the junction amounts to 6 bases on V and 4 bases on J, and the germline ends lie 13 bases apart. From the cysteine through the phenylalanine, the CDR3 covers 14 amino acids. Only the CDR3 part of the read is kept: 42 bases, read in frame from the first base. The library relied on the immunoSEQ multiplex PCR assay. For the multiplex PCR, a mixture combining 60 forward primers for TCR Vbeta segments and 13 reverse primers for TCR Jbeta segments was used. The CDR3 region of rearranged TCR beta genes was amplified from genomic DNA with a multiplex PCR assay. On the Illumina HiSeq System, the amplified TCR beta libraries were sequenced as 87-base-pair reads. As for how the authors treated the data: A later analysis tallied tens of millions of unique TCR beta chains across the 610 or so repertoires, and 10 million to 11 million of those chains were shared by two or more donors. Raw reads were error-corrected and collapsed into unique sequences with a nearest-neighbor algorithm that merged closely related sequences to remove PCR and sequencing errors. To assign V, D and J gene segments, CDR3 sequences were aligned to IMGT reference sequences. Each retained sequence needed at least a six-nucleotide match to both a V gene segment and a J gene segment. A rearrangement was called productive if the CDR3 had no stop codons and remained in frame with V and J, and every other rearrangement was called non-productive. CDR3 was defined according to IMGT convention as the region running from the second conserved V-encoded cysteine to the conserved J-encoded phenylalanine. The earlier analysis of about 640 of the donors excluded any sequence lacking an unambiguous match to a single V gene segment. An earlier analysis of 587 of the donors called V segments functional above 56.7% productive rearrangements and segregating when the between-donor standard deviation exceeded 5%. To diagnose cytomegalovirus status from the catalog of TCR beta chain sequences, a statistical classification framework was built. V and J gene assignment, in a later analysis, came from comparing TCR nucleotide sequences with IMGT/GENE-DB human TR gene sequences. The TCRdist pipeline was used in a later analysis to assign CDR3 sequences and most-parsimonious VDJ recombination scenarios. A later analysis defined each TCR beta chain by its CDR3 amino acid sequence plus V-gene family, and excluded reads lacking a unique V-gene family. A later analysis removed 592 highly shared, low-generation-probability nucleotide sequences to deal with suspected cross-contamination and a sequencing artifact. In a later analysis, a clonal expansion index for each public chain was calculated from normalized within-repertoire ranks of inferred template counts. In a later analysis, generation probabilities were computed using a VDJ recombination model fitted to out-of-frame rearrangements, and the results were checked against IGoR. A later analysis scored TCR-TCR, TCR-HLA and TCR-CMV co-occurrence with hypergeometric tests, applying a repertoire-size bias correction to TCR pairs. In a later analysis, false discovery rates were estimated by permuting HLA or CMV assignments 20 times. In a later analysis, co-occurring TCRs were grouped with DBSCAN, and TCRdist sequence similarity was added when clustering was performed within HLA-allele-positive subsets. Repertoires with fewer than 30,000 or more than 120,000 public chains, plus five repertoires with anomalous nucleotide sharing, were excluded from co-occurrence clustering. This is the immuneACCESS table as TCRdb keeps it, with only in-frame sequences that have V and J called. A part of the clones is gone; compared with another copy, unresolved V genes explain less than half, and the rest is unexplained. V and J calls and clone size are those listed in that table; D and trimming were worked out from the DNA. Within this sample are 150,000 to 200,000 clones, with around 76% of them counted one time only. The ten largest account for over 1.5% of the sample.

The data derive from a study of cytomegalovirus exposure and HLA in healthy donors (dated by TCRdb to 2016 to 2017). About the investigation overall: An earlier analysis of several hundred of the donors reported over 250 Gb of sequence data and 90 million to 120 million unique TCR beta sequences obtained from about 180 million T cells. An early release that covered approximately 600 HLA-typed donors contained approximately 300 gigabases of sequencing data and tens of millions of unique TCR sequences. The genetic ancestry cluster associated with self-reported Caucasian donors included 81% of the roughly 410 genotyped donors. The study aimed to test whether signatures of past pathogen exposure could be identified by cataloging public T cell receptors. Using immunosequencing, the study profiled T cell repertoires from 500 to 800 subjects and related those repertoires to cytomegalovirus serostatus. Along with the approximately 700-subject first cohort, a separate validation cohort of about 110 different subjects was used. To predict cytomegalovirus infection status, the study brought together high-throughput TCR immunosequencing, statistical association of individual TCRs with disease status, and machine learning. To study patterns of TCR occurrence, a later analysis re-analyzed previously published TCR beta repertoires from 700 or so donors and added high-resolution HLA genotyping. Rather than drawing on any new phenotypic data, the later analysis identified candidate immune exposures from TCR beta sequences and the way those sequences occurred across donors. An earlier analysis of around 540 of the donors applied high-throughput TCR beta sequencing to assess whether each TCR beta V gene segment acted as functional or pseudogenic. Donor age, sex, ethnicity and CMV serostatus were compiled together with the repertoire data. A later genetic analysis took genome-wide SNP genotypes for 398 of the 666 donors and used that subset as a discovery cohort. Every repertoire in the discovery cohort had been generated on one and the same sequencing platform. Class I and class II HLA loci were covered by the typing at four-digit resolution. The number of typed donors differed by locus: about 620-640 for A, B, C, DRB1 and DQB1; 522 for DQA1; approximately 610 for DPA1; and around 490 for DPB1. Four to six DR-DQ haplotypes were handled as single units for association and clustering, since linkage in the cohort was strong. Among some 400 genotyped donors of the cohort, an average of roughly 240,000 unique TCR beta nucleotide sequences were sequenced per donor, around 20% of them non-productive.

The cohort comprised fewer than 700 healthy bone marrow donors. At the time of sampling, every cohort member was nominally healthy, though immune exposures that went unrecorded were likely present. The donor was CMV seronegative and belonged to the group of approximately 320 seronegative cohort members. A peripheral blood sample was provided by each donor, and peripheral blood mononuclear cells were used for TCR beta sequencing. Genomic DNA was extracted from the blood cell samples with the Qiagen DNeasy Blood Extraction Kit. Broader findings and caveats from the paper: It was suggested by the authors that the approach could potentially be generalized to other disease states and immunological phenotypes. The classifier was reported to diagnose cytomegalovirus status with high specificity and sensitivity in both the original cohort and the validation cohort. A cluster of highly shared sequence variants was judged likely to represent a technical artifact of the sequencing pipeline. The study listed 164 TCR beta chains as associated with cytomegalovirus. The earlier analysis of approximately 560 of the donors excluded seventeen rarely observed V segments, including chromosome 9 orphons, because counts were too low. According to a later analysis, most CMV-associated TCR beta chains appeared to be HLA-restricted, and the HLA associations seemed to be driven largely by CMV exposure. Broadly in line with IMGT annotations, most TCR beta V segments showed up in productive rearrangements about 90% or about 30% of the time in an earlier analysis of 587 of the donors. A later analysis reported that several top co-occurrence clusters appeared linked to parvovirus B19, influenza, CMV and Epstein-Barr virus. While some public TCRs were present in many individuals, most TCR sequences turned up only very rarely across donors. This cohort had only TCR beta chains sequenced, and the lack of alpha or paired-chain data limited which features could be detected. At a false discovery rate of 0.05, a later analysis linked 16,951 TCR beta sequences to specific HLA alleles. In vitro tests confirmed that a few of the cytomegalovirus-associated TCR beta chains recognize cytomegalovirus antigens. A later analysis found that TCR association rates varied across HLA loci, with DRB1 alleles showing the most associated TCRs and HLA-C alleles the fewest. Assigning TCR associations to individual alleles was difficult when HLA alleles, especially DR and DQ, strongly co-occurred. Because the 87-base-pair reads could not distinguish some IMGT-functional V segments, including TRBV6-2 and TRBV6-3, those segments were excluded. Compared with the approximately 600-donor mean, donors in an Asian-associated ancestry cluster had fewer N-insertions in productive TCRs, according to a later genetic analysis. V-gene and J-gene trimming of TCR beta chains was associated with a missense DCLRE1C variant in a later genetic analysis, and the association was replicated in an independent cohort. In a later analysis, HLA-associated TCR beta chains showed more clonal expansion and lower generation probabilities than non-associated chains that were equally common. Because HLA typing was unavailable for some donors at each locus, only the typed subset was used in association tests. Roughly uniform sequencing depth across donors was assumed in presence/absence analyses, although this assumption may not hold. Correlated functional status among segregating V segments might be attributable to linkage disequilibrium, but an unknown experimental factor could not be ruled out. A further reported finding was that TCR beta sequences accurately predicted the HLA-A and HLA-B alleles for most subjects in the first cohort. CMV serostatus was the only immune exposure information available for the cohort.

The chain is assembled from TRBV12-5 and TRBJ2-1; a tentative D call is TRBD1 (6 bases match). The sequenced sample was PBMCs. The clonotype originates from a man between 40 and 49 years old in good health and CMV-seronegative. The DNA sequence reads TGTGCTAGTGGCAGACAGGTCCCTTACAATGAGCAGTTCTTC. This encodes CASGRQVPYNEQFF.